This T cell receptor beta chain was retrieved from a study of immune evolution from preneoplasia to lung adenocarcinoma. Study-wide context: HLA loss of heterozygosity: under 7.5% AIS, over 12% MIA, about 30% ADC, none AAH. Study results and caveats: KRAS-mutant nodules had the highest T cell clonality. Clonality was highest in normal lung, lower in later-stage lesions apparently.

Macro-dissection enriched premalignant or tumor cells before nucleic acid extraction. A note on this clone: Its antigen remains unknown.

Clones were read by immunoSEQ multiplex PCR, and TCRdb kept only the in-frame ones, dropping some. The sample has about 10,000 clones; about 80% are singletons. Trimming removed 6 bases from V and 2 bases from J; junction bases left unmatched: 9. The germline V gene has CDR1 SEHNR and CDR2 FQNEAQ (reference sequence). The CDR3 length is 15 residues. This TCR was sampled from an older person with lung adenocarcinoma. The sequencing input was FFPE minimally invasive lung adenocarcinoma tissue. This chain connects TRBV7-9 to TRBJ1-1, with 7 bases that match TRBD1. DNA of the CDR3: TGTGCCAGCAGTCGGAGAGGGACAGCTAACACTGAAGCTTTCTTT. Translating it yields CASSRRGTANTEAFF.